This T cell receptor beta chain was obtained from a study of CD8 T cells in ankylosing spondylitis. About this clonotype itself: Its antigen is unidentified.

Study-level results: Previously reported in reactive arthritis synovial fluid and blood were some of the motif variants. The study looked at matched synovial fluid samples from ankylosing spondylitis patients. Disease-linked clones were reported to be significantly enriched there. Disease-linked clones displayed a CD8+ phenotype and appeared relatively rarely in peripheral blood. Characteristic, it appeared, of ankylosing spondylitis blood was a TCR beta motif of about eight highly homologous variants.

Quantitative barcoded 5'-RACE was used to prepare TCR beta libraries. Via MiXCR, TCRdb re-called the 5' RACE reads, giving one row per CDR3 protein. The data contain more than 500,000 distinct CDR3 sequences, roughly 5.2% of them singletons. The junction had 9 bases not matched to a gene; V was cut back by 4 bases and J by 9 bases. This CDR3 has 16 residues. The germline CDR1 and CDR2 sequences are SGHNT and YYREEE (reference sequence). Sequencing was done on a sample of blood, either unsorted or a sorted T cell fraction (not recorded which). V and J are TRBV5-4 and TRBJ2-1; 14 bases align to TRBD2. This TCR derives from a male donor with ankylosing spondylitis. This CDR3 reads CASSPPGLAGGGEQFF. CDR3 nucleotide sequence: TGTGCCAGCAGCCCTCCCGGACTAGCGGGAGGAGGTGAGCAGTTCTTC.